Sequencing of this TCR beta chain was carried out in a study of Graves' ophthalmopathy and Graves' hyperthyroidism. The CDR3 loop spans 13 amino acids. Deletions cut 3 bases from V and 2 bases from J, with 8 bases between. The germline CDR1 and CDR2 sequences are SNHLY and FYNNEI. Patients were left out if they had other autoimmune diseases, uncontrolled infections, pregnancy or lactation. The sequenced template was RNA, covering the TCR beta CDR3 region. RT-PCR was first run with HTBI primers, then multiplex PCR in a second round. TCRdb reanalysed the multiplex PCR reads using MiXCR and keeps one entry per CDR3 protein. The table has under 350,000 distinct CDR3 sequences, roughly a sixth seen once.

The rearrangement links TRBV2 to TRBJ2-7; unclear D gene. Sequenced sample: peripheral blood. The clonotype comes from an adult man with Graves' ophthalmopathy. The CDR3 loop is CASSERHAYEQYF. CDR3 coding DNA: TGTGCCAGCAGTGAGCGACACGCCTACGAGCAGTACTTC.